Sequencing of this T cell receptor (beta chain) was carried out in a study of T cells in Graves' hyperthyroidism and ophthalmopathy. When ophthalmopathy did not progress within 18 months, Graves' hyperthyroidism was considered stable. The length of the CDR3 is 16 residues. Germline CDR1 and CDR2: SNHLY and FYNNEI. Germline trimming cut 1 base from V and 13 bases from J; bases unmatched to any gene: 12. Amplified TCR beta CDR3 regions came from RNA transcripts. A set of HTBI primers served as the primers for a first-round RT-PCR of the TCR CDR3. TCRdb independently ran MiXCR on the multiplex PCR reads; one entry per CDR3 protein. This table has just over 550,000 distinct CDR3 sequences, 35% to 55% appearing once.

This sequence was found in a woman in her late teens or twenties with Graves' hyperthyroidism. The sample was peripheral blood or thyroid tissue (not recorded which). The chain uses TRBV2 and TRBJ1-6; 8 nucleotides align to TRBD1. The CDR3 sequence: CASSEGTGRLLGPLHF. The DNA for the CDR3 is TGTGCCAGCAGTGAAGGGACAGGGCGCCTCTTAGGCCCCCTCCACTTT.